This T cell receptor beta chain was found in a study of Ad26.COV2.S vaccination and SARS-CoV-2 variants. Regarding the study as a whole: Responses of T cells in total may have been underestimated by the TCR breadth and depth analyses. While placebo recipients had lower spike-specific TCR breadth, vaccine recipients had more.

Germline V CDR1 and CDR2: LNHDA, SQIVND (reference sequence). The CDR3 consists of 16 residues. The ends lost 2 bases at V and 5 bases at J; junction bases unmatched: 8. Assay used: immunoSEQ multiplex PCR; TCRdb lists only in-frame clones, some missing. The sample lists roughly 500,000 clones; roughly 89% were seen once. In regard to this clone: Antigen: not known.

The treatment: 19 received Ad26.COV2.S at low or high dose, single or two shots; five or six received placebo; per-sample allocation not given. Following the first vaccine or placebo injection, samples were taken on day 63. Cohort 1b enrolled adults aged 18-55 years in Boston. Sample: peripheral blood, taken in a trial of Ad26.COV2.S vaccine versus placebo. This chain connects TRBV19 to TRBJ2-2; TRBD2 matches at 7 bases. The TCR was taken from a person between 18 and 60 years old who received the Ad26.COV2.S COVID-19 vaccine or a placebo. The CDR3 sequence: CASSIFPGGLTGELFF. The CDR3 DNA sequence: TGTGCCAGTAGTATATTCCCGGGAGGCTTGACCGGGGAGCTGTTTTTT.